The clone carrying this T cell receptor (beta chain) was seen just once. The V and J ends lost 5 bases and 8 bases respectively, with 15 bases between them. This CDR3 has 13 residues. The germline V gene encodes CDR1 SEHNR and CDR2 FQNEAQ (reference sequence). These data are taken from a study of cytomegalovirus exposure and HLA in healthy donors. Sequenced by immunoSEQ multiplex PCR; TCRdb stores in-frame clones only, minus some. The sample holds 180,000 or so clones, around nine tenths seen once. Sequenced sample: PBMCs. This TCR derives from a man younger than 35 in good health and CMV-seropositive. The chain uses TRBV7-9 and TRBJ1-2; D is unresolved. For the CDR3, the DNA is TGTGCCAGCAGCCCGGACGGCGGGCGAGGCTACACCTTC. Translation: CASSPDGGRGYTF.